The clone carrying this TCR beta chain has more than one count but fewer than ten. What it binds is not known. TCRdb analysed the RT-PCR reads with MiXCR anew, one entry per CDR3 protein. This sample carries some 640,000 distinct CDR3 sequences, about 15% of them seen once, and the ten largest clones take 6% to 8%. The sample is drawn from a study of response to subunit inactivated influenza vaccine. Findings of the study overall: It was suggested by the authors that few new T cells are recruited by each seasonal influenza vaccination.

CDR1 and CDR2 from the germline V gene are LNHDA and SQIVND (reference sequence). After removal of 3 bases from V and 6 bases from J, the junction contained 4 bases not matched to a gene. This CDR3 region has 14 residues. The sample in question was PBMCs from blood, obtained 14 days before vaccination. The chain employs TRBV19 and TRBJ1-2; 10 bases map to TRBD1. The receptor's source is a man over 45 who received an inactivated influenza vaccine. This CDR3 reads CASSMSGTGDGYTF. CDR3 coding DNA: TGTGCCAGTAGTATGTCCGGGACAGGGGATGGCTACACCTTC.